Below, 21 T cell receptor beta chains from the same sample are listed, as sequenced in a study of CD8+ T cells in alopecia areata. Extracted from the samples, RNA was reverse transcribed into cDNA to serve as the sequencing template. The data were produced by immunoSEQ multiplex PCR, yet TCRdb's version contains in-frame clones alone and is incomplete. The repertoire holds more than 140,000 clones, with 85% to 90% as singletons. The treatment here: oral pan-JAK inhibitor, 5-10 mg twice daily. This sample comprised CD8+ T cells sorted from blood, obtained at week 4, from a patient treated with tofacitinib. The receptors here all came from a human donor with alopecia areata.

The chain uses TRBV27 and TRBJ2-3; D unclear. In germline, CDR1 is MNHEY, CDR2 SMNVEV (reference sequence). The ends were cut back, 2 bases at V and 6 bases at J, with 12 bases in the middle. The CDR3 consists of 14 residues. The CDR3 sequence is CASSLLIGPDTQYF. For the CDR3, the DNA is TGTGCCAGCAGTTTACTAATTGGGCCCGATACGCAGTATTTT.

V and J are TRBV6-1 and TRBJ2-7, with D hard to call. Trimming removed 3 bases at V and 7 bases at J, with 13 bases between. Per the germline V gene, CDR1 is MNHNS and CDR2 is SASEGT. The CDR3 is made up of 13 amino acids. The chain's CDR3 is CASSDSSAREQYF. The CDR3 region has the DNA TGTGCCAGCAGTGACTCTTCGGCCAGGGAGCAGTACTTC.

This clone turned up a few times. The chain recombines TRBV11-2 with TRBJ1-1, with unresolved D. Germline assignment: CDR1 SGHAT and CDR2 FQNNGV. The CDR3 covers 10 residues. V was trimmed by 0 bases and J by 11 bases, leaving 4 bases between them. CDR3 nucleotide sequence: TGTGCCAGCAGCTTAGATTCGGCTTTCTTT. This encodes CASSLDSAFF.

The V call is TRBV6-5, the J call TRBJ1-1; no clear D gene. This CDR3 is 15 amino acids long. V gave up 7 bases and J gave up 1 base, with 16 bases separating them. Germline V gene sequence: CDR1 MNHEY, CDR2 SVGAGI. This CDR3 reads CASIPRGRGNTEAFF. CDR3 bases: TGTGCCAGCATCCCTCGAGGGAGAGGGAACACTGAAGCTTTCTTT.

J is TRBJ2-2 and V is TRBV7-6; TRBD1 or TRBD2 may be the D gene (5 bases each). The V gene's germline CDR1 is SGHVS and CDR2 FNYEAQ. This CDR3 contains 14 residues. V lost 5 bases, J lost 3 bases, and 10 bases lay in between. The CDR3 coding sequence is TGTGCCAGCAGCCAAGAGGGGTACACCGGGGAGCTGTTTTTT. This sequence encodes CASSQEGYTGELFF.

V is TRBV19 and J is TRBJ2-5; 8 nucleotides agree with TRBD1. J gave up 11 bases and V 3 bases, and 14 bases lay outside the gene matches. CDR1 is LNHDA, CDR2 SQIVND, per germline (reference sequence). The CDR3 length is 15 residues. The CDR3: CASSIDRDRRREQYF. The DNA of the CDR3 is TGTGCCAGTAGTATCGACCGGGACAGGCGTCGGGAGCAGTACTTC.

CDR3 residues: CSVVDRGRYEQYF. In nucleotides, the CDR3 is TGCAGCGTCGTTGACAGGGGGCGATACGAGCAGTACTTC. The chain has TRBV29-1 and TRBJ2-7, with TRBD1 matching 10 bases. The CDR3 extends over 13 amino acids. The ends lost 6 bases at V and 4 bases at J; junction bases unmatched: 6. Germline V gene lookup returns CDR1 SQVTM and CDR2 ANQGSEA.

The chain is built from TRBV7-8 and TRBJ2-7; D call uncertain. Trimming removed 1 base at V and 4 bases at J, with 2 bases between. The CDR3 totals 11 residues. CDR1 is SGHVS, CDR2 FQNEAQ, per germline. In nucleotides, the CDR3 is TGTGCCAGCAGCTTAGTGTACGAGCAGTACTTC. Residues: CASSLVYEQYF.

The chain recombines TRBV29-1 with TRBJ2-1; either TRBD1 or TRBD2 may supply D (5 bases each). This CDR3 contains 15 residues. CDR1 SQVTM and CDR2 ANQGSEA come from the germline V gene. Trimming cost V 3 bases and J 8 bases, with 20 bases left between them. The CDR3 here is CSVEEVGTMVDEQFF. For the CDR3, the DNA is TGCAGCGTTGAGGAGGTAGGGACGATGGTGGATGAGCAGTTCTTC.

V is TRBV7-9 and J is TRBJ2-4, with D possibly matching TRBD1 (5 bases). V gave up 5 bases and J gave up 1 base, with 21 bases separating them. This CDR3 comprises 18 residues. Germline loops: CDR1 SEHNR, CDR2 FQNEAQ (reference sequence). The CDR3 spells CASSHTLTAPGAKNIQYF. CDR3 in DNA: TGTGCCAGCAGCCATACTTTGACAGCCCCAGGGGCCAAAAACATTCAGTACTTC. The full variable domain, completed using reference TRBV7-9 and TRBJ2-4, is DTGVSQNPRHKITKRGQNVTFRCDPISEHNRLYWYRQTLGQGPEFLTYFQNEAQLEKSRLLSDRFSAERPKGSFSTLEIQRTEQGDSAMYLCASSHTLTAPGAKNIQYFGAGTRLSVL.

V usage is TRBV5-1 and J usage is TRBJ2-7; TRBD1 might be the D (6 bases). V dropped 2 bases and J dropped 2 bases, with 14 bases sitting between them. The CDR3 has 15 residues. Germline CDR1 SGHRS, CDR2 YFSETQ. The CDR3 region is CASSLRLQGTYEQYF. As DNA, the CDR3 is TGCGCCAGCAGCTTAAGGCTACAGGGAACCTACGAGCAGTACTTC.

A remark on this clone: It is unclear where the CDR3 begins or ends on the DNA, so no DNA is shown, and the CDR3 is as TCRdb lists it. The chain combines TRBV21-1 with TRBJ1-5; TRBD1, the D gene given by the table, was not confirmed from the DNA. TRBV21-1 is described as a pseudogene. The CDR3 region is 18 residues in length, termini included. CDR3 residues: CASSKAGVGEGAFQPQHF.

The rearrangement joins TRBV7-8 to TRBJ2-2, with D possibly matching TRBD2 (5 bases). Germline-derived CDR1 and CDR2 are SGHVS and FQNEAQ. V was pared by 7 bases and J by 7 bases, with 10 bases between. This CDR3 spans 12 amino acids. This CDR3 reads CASTATIGELFF. The CDR3 nucleotides read TGTGCCAGCACCGCGACTATCGGGGAGCTGTTTTTT.

The V gene is TRBV7-9, the J gene TRBJ2-5; D ambiguous. V lost 8 bases and J 5 bases, leaving 12 bases between the germline ends. The CDR3 is 12 amino acids. From germline, CDR1 is SEHNR and CDR2 FQNEAQ (reference sequence). DNA of the CDR3: TGTGCCAGCTCAGGCGAAATGGAGACCCAGTACTTC. This encodes CASSGEMETQYF.

The chain carries TRBV4-2 and TRBJ2-3; D perhaps matches TRBD2 (5 bases). In germline, CDR1 is LGHNA, CDR2 YNFKEQ. Deletions cut 3 bases from V and 1 base from J, with 14 bases between. The length of the CDR3 is 16 residues. CDR3 coding DNA: TGTGCCAGCAGCCATGACTGGGGAGAGGGCACAGATACGCAGTATTTT. This codes for CASSHDWGEGTDTQYF.

The chain recombines TRBV7-9 with TRBJ2-2; 7 nucleotides agree with TRBD2. V was clipped by 8 bases and J by 6 bases; unmatched bases: 6. This CDR3 has 13 residues. Germline assignment: CDR1 SEHNR and CDR2 FQNEAQ (reference sequence). CDR3 loop: CASHAAGAGELFF. The CDR3 DNA follows: TGTGCCAGCCACGCTGCGGGAGCCGGGGAGCTGTTTTTT.

This clone was detected once. The chain has TRBV5-1 and TRBJ2-1; D call uncertain. Trimming stripped 0 bases from V and 0 bases from J, with 7 bases between. Germline V gene data show CDR1 as SGHRS and CDR2 as YFSETQ. The CDR3 is made up of 15 amino acids. The CDR3 DNA is TGCGCCAGCAGCTTGGCTATAAACTCCTACAATGAGCAGTTCTTC. Protein sequence: CASSLAINSYNEQFF. Looking up the rest from reference TRBV5-1 and TRBJ2-1 gives the full variable domain: KAGVTQTPRYLIKTRGQQVTLSCSPISGHRSVSWYQQTPGQGLQFLFEYFSETQRNKGNFPGRFSGRQFSNSRSEMNVSTLELGDSALYLCASSLAINSYNEQFFGPGTRLTVL.

The chain employs TRBV27 and TRBJ2-5; the D is unclear. The CDR3 extends over 11 amino acids. Trimming took off 6 bases at V and 3 bases at J, with 5 bases between the two ends. Germline CDR1 and CDR2: MNHEY and SMNVEV (reference sequence). The CDR3 reads CASRRKETQYF. In DNA, the CDR3 is TGTGCCAGCAGACGGAAAGAGACCCAGTACTTC.

The chain has TRBV19 and TRBJ2-7, with 8 bases identical to TRBD1. Per germline, CDR1 LNHDA and CDR2 SQIVND (reference sequence). There are 14 residues in the CDR3. V dropped 4 bases and J dropped 0; count of bases not matched to a gene: 2. CDR3 DNA sequence: TGTGCCAGTAGTAGGACAGGGAGCTCCTACGAGCAGTACTTC. Residues: CASSRTGSSYEQYF.

The chain recombines TRBV14 with TRBJ1-1; D not certain. This CDR3 comprises 16 residues. The germline V gene has CDR1 SGHDN and CDR2 FVKESK. Trimming stripped 0 bases from V and 0 bases from J, with 11 bases between. Here the CDR3 reads CASSQDRGRMNTEAFF. The CDR3, as DNA: TGTGCCAGCAGCCAAGATCGAGGCAGGATGAACACTGAAGCTTTCTTT. Full variable domain (outside the CDR3, taken from reference TRBV14 and TRBJ1-1): EAGVTQFPSHSVIEKGQTVTLRCDPISGHDNLYWYRRVMGKEIKFLLHFVKESKQDESGMPNNRFLAERTGGTYSTLKVQPAELEDSGVYFCASSQDRGRMNTEAFFGQGTRLTVV.

This chain uses TRBV5-1 with TRBJ2-6; tentative D call: TRBD2 (6 bases). Germline V gene lookup returns CDR1 SGHRS and CDR2 YFSETQ. Trimming removed 4 bases from V and 0 bases from J, with 14 bases in between. The CDR3 length is 17 residues. CDR3: CASSGGDGLSGANVLTF. The CDR3 nucleotides read TGCGCCAGCAGCGGCGGGGACGGCCTCTCTGGGGCCAACGTCCTGACTTTC.